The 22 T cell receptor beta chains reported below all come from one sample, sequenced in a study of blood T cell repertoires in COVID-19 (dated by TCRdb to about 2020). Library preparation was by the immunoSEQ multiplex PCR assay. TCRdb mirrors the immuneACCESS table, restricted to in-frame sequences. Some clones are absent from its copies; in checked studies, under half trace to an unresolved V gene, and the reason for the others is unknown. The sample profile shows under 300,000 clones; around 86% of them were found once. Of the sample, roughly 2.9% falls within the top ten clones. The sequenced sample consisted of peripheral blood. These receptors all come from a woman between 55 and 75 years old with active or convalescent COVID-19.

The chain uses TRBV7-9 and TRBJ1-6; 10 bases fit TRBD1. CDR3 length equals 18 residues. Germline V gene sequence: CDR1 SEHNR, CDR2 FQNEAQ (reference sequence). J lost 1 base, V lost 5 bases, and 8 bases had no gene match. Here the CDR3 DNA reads TGTGCCAGCAGCACAGACAGGGGGCGAGTGTCCTATAATTCACCCCTCCACTTT. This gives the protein CASSTDRGRVSYNSPLHF. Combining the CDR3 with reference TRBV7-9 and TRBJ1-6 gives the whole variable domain DTGVSQNPRHKITKRGQNVTFRCDPISEHNRLYWYRQTLGQGPEFLTYFQNEAQLEKSRLLSDRFSAERPKGSFSTLEIQRTEQGDSAMYLCASSTDRGRVSYNSPLHFGNGTRLTVT.

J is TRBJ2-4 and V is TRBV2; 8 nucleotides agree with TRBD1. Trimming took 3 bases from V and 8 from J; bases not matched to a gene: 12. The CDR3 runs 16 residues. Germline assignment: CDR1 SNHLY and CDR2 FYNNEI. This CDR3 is CASSEDRDIAVDIQYF. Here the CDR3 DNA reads TGTGCCAGCAGTGAGGACAGGGATATAGCTGTGGACATTCAGTACTTC.

The CDR3 region has the DNA TGCGCCAGCAGTCACCGGCAGGGGGCCACTAATTCACCCCTCCACTTT. It specifies CASSHRQGATNSPLHF. This chain links TRBV23-1 with TRBJ1-6, with TRBD1 matching 8 bases. Being an ORF, TRBV23-1 has a function that is uncertain. Trimming removed 3 bases from V and 6 bases from J; junction bases left unmatched: 7. The CDR3 extends over 16 amino acids.

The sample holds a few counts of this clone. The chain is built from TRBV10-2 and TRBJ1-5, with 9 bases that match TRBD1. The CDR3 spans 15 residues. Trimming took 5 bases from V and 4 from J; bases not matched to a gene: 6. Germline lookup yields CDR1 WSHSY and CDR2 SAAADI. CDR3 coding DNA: TGCGCCAGCAGTCTACGGACAGGGGCAAATCAGCCCCAGCATTTT. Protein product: CASSLRTGANQPQHF.

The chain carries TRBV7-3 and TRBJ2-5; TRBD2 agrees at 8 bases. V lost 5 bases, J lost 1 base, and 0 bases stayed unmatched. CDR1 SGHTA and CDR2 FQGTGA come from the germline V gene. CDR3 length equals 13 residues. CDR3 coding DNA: TGTGCCAGCAGCCGGGGGGGCCAAGAGACCCAGTACTTC. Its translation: CASSRGGQETQYF.

The chain's CDR3 is CASSLGQGNYGYTF. The CDR3 DNA follows: TGTGCCAGCAGCTTAGGACAGGGGAACTATGGCTACACCTTC. The V call is TRBV7-9, the J call TRBJ1-2, with 8 bases matching TRBD1. Trimming took 1 base from V and 2 from J; bases not matched to a gene: 0. The CDR3 loop spans 14 amino acids. Looked up from germline, CDR1 is SEHNR and CDR2 is FQNEAQ (reference sequence).

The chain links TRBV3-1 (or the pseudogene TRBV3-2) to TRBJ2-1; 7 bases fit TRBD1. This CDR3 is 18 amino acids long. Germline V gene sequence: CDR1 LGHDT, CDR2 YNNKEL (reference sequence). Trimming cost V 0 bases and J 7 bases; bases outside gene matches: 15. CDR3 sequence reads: CASSQDLGIGGETNEQFF. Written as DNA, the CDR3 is TGTGCCAGCAGCCAAGATTTGGGTATAGGGGGCGAGACGAATGAGCAGTTCTTC.

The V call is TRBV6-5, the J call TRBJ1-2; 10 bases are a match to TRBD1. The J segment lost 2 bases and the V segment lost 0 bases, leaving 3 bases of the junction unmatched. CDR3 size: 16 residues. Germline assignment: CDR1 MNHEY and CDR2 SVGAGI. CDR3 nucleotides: TGTGCCAGCAGTTACTCCGCGGGACAGGGGAACTATGGCTACACCTTC. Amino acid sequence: CASSYSAGQGNYGYTF.

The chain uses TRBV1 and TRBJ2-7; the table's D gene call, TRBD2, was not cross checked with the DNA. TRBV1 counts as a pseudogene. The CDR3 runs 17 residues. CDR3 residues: CTSSQSGTSRRSYEQYF. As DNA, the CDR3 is TGCACCAGCAGCCAATCGGGGACTAGCCGTCGGTCCTACGAGCAGTACTTC.

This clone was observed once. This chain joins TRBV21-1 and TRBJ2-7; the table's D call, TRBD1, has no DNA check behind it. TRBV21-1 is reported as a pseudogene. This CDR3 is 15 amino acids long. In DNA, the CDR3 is TGTGCCAGCAGCCGTTGGGACAGGGGGCTTAACGAGCAGTACTTC. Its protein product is CASSRWDRGLNEQYF.

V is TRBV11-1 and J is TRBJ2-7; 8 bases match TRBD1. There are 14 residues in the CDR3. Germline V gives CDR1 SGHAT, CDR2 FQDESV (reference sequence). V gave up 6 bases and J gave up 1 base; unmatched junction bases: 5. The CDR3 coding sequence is TGTGCCAGCAGGCCTCAGGGGGCTTCCTACGAGCAGTACTTC. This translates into CASRPQGASYEQYF.

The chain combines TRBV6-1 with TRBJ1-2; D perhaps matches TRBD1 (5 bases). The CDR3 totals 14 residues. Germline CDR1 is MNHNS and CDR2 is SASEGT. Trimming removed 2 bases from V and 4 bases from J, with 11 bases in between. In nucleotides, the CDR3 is TGTGCCAGCAGTGAATCTCAGGGAGGCTATGGCTACACCTTC. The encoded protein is CASSESQGGYGYTF.

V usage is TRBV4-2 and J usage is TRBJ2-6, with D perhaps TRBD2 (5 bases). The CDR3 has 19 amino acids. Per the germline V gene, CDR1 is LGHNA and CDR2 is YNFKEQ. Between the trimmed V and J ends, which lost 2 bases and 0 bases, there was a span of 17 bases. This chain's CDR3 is CASSQTARDINSGANVLTF. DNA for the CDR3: TGTGCCAGCAGCCAAACGGCGAGGGATATTAACTCTGGGGCCAACGTCCTGACTTTC.

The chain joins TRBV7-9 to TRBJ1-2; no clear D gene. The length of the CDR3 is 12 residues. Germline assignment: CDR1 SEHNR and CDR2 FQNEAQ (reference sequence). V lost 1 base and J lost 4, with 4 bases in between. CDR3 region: CASSLDSYGYTF. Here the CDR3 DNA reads TGTGCCAGCAGCTTAGACAGCTATGGCTACACCTTC.

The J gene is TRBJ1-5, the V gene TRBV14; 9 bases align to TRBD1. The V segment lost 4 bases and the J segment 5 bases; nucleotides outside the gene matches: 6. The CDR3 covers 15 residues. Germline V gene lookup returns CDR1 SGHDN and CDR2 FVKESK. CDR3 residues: CASSRRDRAYQPQHF. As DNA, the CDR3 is TGTGCCAGCAGCCGGCGGGACAGGGCTTATCAGCCCCAGCATTTT.

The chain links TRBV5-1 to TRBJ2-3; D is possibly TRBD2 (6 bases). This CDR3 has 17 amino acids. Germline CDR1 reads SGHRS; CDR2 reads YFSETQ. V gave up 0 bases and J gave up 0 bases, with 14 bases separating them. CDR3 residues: CASSLGSLASSTDTQYF. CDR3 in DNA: TGCGCCAGCAGCTTGGGGTCCCTAGCGTCTAGCACAGATACGCAGTATTTT.

CDR3 DNA: TGTGCCACCAAGGGGGCAGAAGGTCAGCCCCAGCATTTT. It translates to CATKGAEGQPQHF. The chain is built from TRBV6-5 and TRBJ1-5; 7 nucleotides agree with TRBD1. Looked up from germline, CDR1 is MNHEY and CDR2 is SVGAGI. The CDR3 covers 13 residues. V shed 10 bases and J 6 bases; nucleotides not matched to a gene: 9.

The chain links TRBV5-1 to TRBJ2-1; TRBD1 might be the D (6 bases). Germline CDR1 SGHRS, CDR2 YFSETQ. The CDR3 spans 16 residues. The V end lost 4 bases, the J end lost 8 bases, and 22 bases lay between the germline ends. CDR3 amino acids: CASSPLRQGIFDEQFF. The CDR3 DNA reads TGCGCCAGCAGCCCGCTTAGGCAGGGGATTTTCGATGAGCAGTTCTTC.

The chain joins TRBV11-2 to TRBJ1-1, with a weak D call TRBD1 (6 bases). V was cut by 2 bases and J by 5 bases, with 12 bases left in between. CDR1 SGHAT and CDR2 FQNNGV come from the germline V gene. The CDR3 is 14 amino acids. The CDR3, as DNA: TGTGCCAGCAGCTTACAGGGGCTTAGTACTGAAGCTTTCTTT. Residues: CASSLQGLSTEAFF.

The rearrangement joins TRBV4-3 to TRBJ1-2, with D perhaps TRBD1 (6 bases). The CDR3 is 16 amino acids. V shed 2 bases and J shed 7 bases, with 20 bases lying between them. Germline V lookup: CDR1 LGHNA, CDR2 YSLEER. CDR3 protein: CASSQNLQGAGSGYTF. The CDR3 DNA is TGCGCCAGCAGCCAAAATCTACAGGGTGCAGGCTCTGGCTACACCTTC.

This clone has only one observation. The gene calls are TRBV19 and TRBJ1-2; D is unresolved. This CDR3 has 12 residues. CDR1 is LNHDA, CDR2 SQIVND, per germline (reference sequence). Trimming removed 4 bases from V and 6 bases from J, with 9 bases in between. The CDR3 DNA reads TGTGCCAGTAGTAGCGCGGGAGATGGCTACACCTTC. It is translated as CASSSAGDGYTF.

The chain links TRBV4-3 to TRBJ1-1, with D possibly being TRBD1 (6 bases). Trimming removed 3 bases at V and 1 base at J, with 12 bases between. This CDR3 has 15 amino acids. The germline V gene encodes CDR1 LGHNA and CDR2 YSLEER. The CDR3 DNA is TGCGCCAGCAGCCAGGCGGACAGCCGGAACACTGAAGCTTTCTTT. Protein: CASSQADSRNTEAFF.